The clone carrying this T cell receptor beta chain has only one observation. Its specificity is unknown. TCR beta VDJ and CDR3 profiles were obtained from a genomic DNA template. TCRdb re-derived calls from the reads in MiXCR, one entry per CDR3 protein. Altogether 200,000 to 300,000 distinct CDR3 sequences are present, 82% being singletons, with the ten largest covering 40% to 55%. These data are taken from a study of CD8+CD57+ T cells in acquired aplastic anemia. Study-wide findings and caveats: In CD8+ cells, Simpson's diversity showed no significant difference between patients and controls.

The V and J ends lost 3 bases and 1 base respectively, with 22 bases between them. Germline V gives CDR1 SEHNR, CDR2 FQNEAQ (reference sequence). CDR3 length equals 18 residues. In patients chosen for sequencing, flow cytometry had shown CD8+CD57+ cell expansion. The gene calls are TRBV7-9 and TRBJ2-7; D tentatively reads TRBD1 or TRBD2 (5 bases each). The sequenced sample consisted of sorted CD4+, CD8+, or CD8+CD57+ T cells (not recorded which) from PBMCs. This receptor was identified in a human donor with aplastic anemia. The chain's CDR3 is CASSFQPDGTSLSYEQYV. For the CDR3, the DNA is TGTGCCAGCAGCTTTCAACCAGACGGGACGAGCCTTTCCTACGAGCAGTACGTC.